These 24 T cell receptor beta chains originate from one sample sequenced in a study of blood T cell repertoires in COVID-19. Sequenced by immunoSEQ multiplex PCR; TCRdb stores in-frame clones only, minus some. This table has tens of thousands of clones, over 75% appearing once. The sample taken for sequencing was peripheral blood. Receptors originate from a man older than 75 with acute or convalescent COVID-19.

The V gene is TRBV5-1, the J gene TRBJ1-6; the D is unclear. Germline-derived CDR1 and CDR2 are SGHRS and YFSETQ. V was cut by 0 bases and J by 6 bases, with 10 bases left in between. The CDR3 covers 15 residues. CDR3 residues: CASSLVPAANSPLHF. DNA of the CDR3: TGCGCCAGCAGCTTGGTTCCTGCGGCTAATTCACCCCTCCACTTT.

The V call is TRBV5-4, the J call TRBJ1-2; 8 nucleotides align to TRBD1. After removal of 1 base from V and 2 bases from J, the junction contained 4 bases not matched to a gene. Germline V gives CDR1 SGHNT, CDR2 YYREEE (reference sequence). The CDR3 loop spans 15 amino acids. DNA of the CDR3: TGTGCCAGCAGCTTGCGATCAGGGGGCAACTATGGCTACACCTTC. The encoded protein is CASSLRSGGNYGYTF.

The rearrangement joins TRBV24-1 to TRBJ1-2; TRBD1 matches 8 bases. V lost 1 base, J lost 7 bases, and 7 bases stayed unmatched. The germline V gene encodes CDR1 KGHDR and CDR2 SFDVKD. This CDR3 has 15 amino acids. The CDR3 here is CATSDFSGGAGGYTF. DNA for the CDR3: TGTGCCACCAGTGATTTTTCAGGGGGCGCGGGTGGCTACACCTTC.

The chain couples TRBV12-3 or TRBV12-4 to TRBJ2-3, with 7 positions matching TRBD2. V shed 5 bases, J shed 7 bases, and the junction held 6 bases outside the gene matches. This CDR3 is built from 13 residues. CDR3 coding DNA: TGTGCCAGCAGTCCCGGGGGGAGGAATACGCAGTATTTT. Translated, it gives CASSPGGRNTQYF.

The chain has TRBV10-1 and TRBJ1-1, with 9 bases aligning to TRBD1. Germline CDR1 reads WNHNN; CDR2 reads SYGVQD (reference sequence). The CDR3 contains 12 residues. J lost 12 bases, V lost 5 bases, and 7 bases had no gene match. CDR3 nucleotide sequence: TGCGCCAGCAGTCCGGGACAGGGAAGGACTTTCTTT. Its protein product is CASSPGQGRTFF.

V is TRBV6-5 and J is TRBJ1-5, with a weak D call TRBD1 (5 bases). V was trimmed by 8 bases and J by 0 bases, leaving 11 bases between them. From germline, CDR1 is MNHEY and CDR2 SVGAGI. The CDR3 runs to 14 residues. The CDR3 spells CASQKGSSNQPQHF. CDR3 in DNA: TGTGCCAGCCAAAAGGGGTCTAGCAATCAGCCCCAGCATTTT.

The chain couples TRBV10-3 to TRBJ1-5, with 10 bases matching TRBD1. This CDR3 spans 15 amino acids. Germline CDR1 and CDR2: ENHRY and SYGVKD. The V gene end was trimmed by 3 bases and the J gene end by 7 bases; junction bases not matched to a gene: 6. In DNA, the CDR3 is TGTGCCATCAGTGAAGACAGGGGGCTAGGGCAGCCCCAGCATTTT. It encodes CAISEDRGLGQPQHF.

V is TRBV21-1 and J is TRBJ1-4; the tabulated D call, TRBD1, remains unverified against the DNA. TRBV21-1 is shown as a pseudogene. The CDR3 runs to 16 residues. The CDR3 region has the DNA TGTGCCAGCAGCAATGCGACAGCAGCAACTAATGAAAAACTGTTTTTT. Translation: CASSNATAATNEKLFF.

The gene calls are TRBV29-1 and TRBJ2-2; 8 nucleotides agree with TRBD1. The germline gives CDR1 SQVTM, CDR2 ANQGSEA. This CDR3 contains 14 residues. V gave up 7 bases and J gave up 3 bases; unmatched junction bases: 7. CDR3 sequence reads: CSASGTGDTGELFF. CDR3 coding DNA: TGCAGCGCCTCCGGGACAGGCGACACCGGGGAGCTGTTTTTT.

In this sample, this clone turned up once. The rearrangement links TRBV9 to TRBJ2-2; 12 bases fit TRBD2. The V segment lost 6 bases and the J segment 5 bases; nucleotides outside the gene matches: 2. Germline CDR1 and CDR2: SGDLS and YYNGEE. The CDR3 extends over 14 amino acids. The CDR3 loop is CASTLAGGTGELFF. DNA of the CDR3: TGTGCCAGCACCCTAGCGGGGGGGACCGGGGAGCTGTTTTTT.

Only one count was recorded for this clone. This chain links TRBV3-1 (or the pseudogene TRBV3-2) with TRBJ2-1; D is ambiguous. The germline V gene has CDR1 LGHDT and CDR2 YNNKEL (reference sequence). V lost 2 bases, J lost 15 bases, and 20 bases lay in between. CDR3 length: 14 amino acids. The CDR3 DNA follows: TGTGCCAGCAGCCAATCCGTGTCGGATTTTAAGCGGTTCTTC. Its protein is CASSQSVSDFKRFF.

The V and J genes are TRBV6-5 and TRBJ1-1; 8 positions match TRBD1. This CDR3 region has 14 residues. Germline CDR1 reads MNHEY; CDR2 reads SVGAGI. J was trimmed by 5 bases and V by 5 bases; bases with no gene match: 7. CDR3 coding DNA: TGTGCCAGCAGTCCCCCAGGGGGCAGGACTGAAGCTTTCTTT. Encoded protein: CASSPPGGRTEAFF.

The V call is TRBV3-1 (or the pseudogene TRBV3-2), the J call TRBJ2-7; no clear D gene. Trimming left V 3 bases short and J 0 bases short, with 9 bases between. Germline V gene lookup returns CDR1 LGHDT and CDR2 YNNKEL (reference sequence). This CDR3 region has 14 residues. The CDR3 sequence: CASSQGLFSYEQYF. Here the CDR3 DNA reads TGTGCCAGCAGCCAGGGCCTCTTCTCCTACGAGCAGTACTTC.

The chain is built from TRBV9 and TRBJ1-1, with 8 positions matching TRBD1. The length of the CDR3 is 17 residues. Germline V lookup: CDR1 SGDLS, CDR2 YYNGEE. The trim removed 0 bases at V and 3 bases at J, leaving 10 bases unmatched. For the CDR3, the DNA is TGTGCCAGCAGCGTAGCTGGTCTTGGACAGGGTGACACTGAAGCTTTCTTT. Translating it yields CASSVAGLGQGDTEAFF.

The chain carries TRBV28 and TRBJ2-5; TRBD2 aligns across 7 bases. Germline CDR1 is MDHEN and CDR2 is SYDVKM. The CDR3 is 15 amino acids. The V and J ends lost 3 bases and 2 bases, in that order; junction bases with no gene match: 6. CDR3 sequence: CASSFGGGRQETQYF. The CDR3 DNA reads as TGTGCCAGCAGTTTTGGGGGAGGGCGACAAGAGACCCAGTACTTC.

The rearrangement joins TRBV27 to TRBJ1-6; 9 nucleotides match TRBD1. Germline assignment: CDR1 MNHEY and CDR2 SMNVEV (reference sequence). The CDR3 sequence is 15 residues long. The ends lost 5 bases at V and 7 bases at J; junction bases unmatched: 6. This CDR3 is CASSLPGTGNSPLHF. CDR3 nucleotides: TGTGCCAGCAGTCTCCCCGGGACAGGGAATTCACCCCTCCACTTT.

The chain is built from TRBV3-1 (or the pseudogene TRBV3-2) and TRBJ1-4, with TRBD1 matching 8 bases. After removal of 6 bases from V and 8 bases from J, the junction contained 8 bases not matched to a gene. Germline V gene lookup returns CDR1 LGHDT and CDR2 YNNKEL (reference sequence). The CDR3 is 14 residues long. CDR3 amino acids: CASRRTGSGEKLFF. As DNA, the CDR3 is TGTGCCAGCAGGCGGACAGGGTCGGGGGAAAAACTGTTTTTT.

This clone was counted a single time. This rearrangement joins TRBV28 to TRBJ1-3; D is possibly TRBD1 (6 bases). The germline V gene has CDR1 MDHEN and CDR2 SYDVKM. The length of the CDR3 is 17 residues. Trimming took off 1 base at V and 0 bases at J, with 13 bases between the two ends. CDR3 sequence reads: CASSLSTGINSGNTIYF. The DNA of the CDR3 is TGTGCCAGCAGTTTATCTACAGGGATTAACTCTGGAAACACCATATATTTT.

This chain links TRBV5-1 with TRBJ1-1, with D unclear. The CDR3 consists of 14 residues. CDR1 SGHRS and CDR2 YFSETQ come from the germline V gene. The V and J ends lost 0 bases and 1 base respectively, with 7 bases between them. The CDR3 spells CASSLEPGNTEAFF. CDR3 sequence (DNA): TGCGCCAGCAGCTTGGAACCCGGGAACACTGAAGCTTTCTTT.

The rearrangement joins TRBV3-1 (or the pseudogene TRBV3-2) to TRBJ1-2; D is perhaps TRBD1 (5 bases). Germline V lookup: CDR1 LGHDT, CDR2 YNNKEL (reference sequence). V lost 0 bases and J 5 bases, leaving 16 bases between the germline ends. CDR3 length: 16 amino acids. The CDR3 reads CASSQDIWGGRYGYTF. The CDR3 nucleotides are TGTGCCAGCAGCCAAGACATTTGGGGGGGAAGATATGGCTACACCTTC.

The chain links TRBV30 to TRBJ2-7; 11 bases map to TRBD1. Trimming removed 5 bases from V and 6 bases from J; junction bases left unmatched: 0. Germline-derived CDR1 and CDR2 are GTSNPN and SVGIG (reference sequence). There are 11 residues in the CDR3. This CDR3 is CAWGTGGEQYF. The CDR3 DNA sequence: TGTGCCTGGGGGACAGGGGGCGAGCAGTACTTC.

The chain recombines TRBV7-2 with TRBJ2-5, with 11 bases fitting TRBD2. The CDR3 spans 18 residues. V lost 2 bases and J lost 2; bases outside the gene matches: 10. The germline gives CDR1 SGHTA, CDR2 FQGNSA. The CDR3 DNA is TGTGCCAGCAGCTTAAGGGGTAGCGGGGGGGCCTCACAAGAGACCCAGTACTTC. This translates into CASSLRGSGGASQETQYF.

The chain has TRBV7-9 and TRBJ1-2; D unclear. CDR3 length: 14 residues. Germline V CDR1 and CDR2: SEHNR, FQNEAQ (reference sequence). V was cut by 7 bases and J by 3 bases, with 15 bases left in between. The CDR3 region has the DNA TGTGCCAGCACCCTATCGGGGAGGGACTATGGCTACACCTTC. This sequence encodes CASTLSGRDYGYTF. The whole variable domain, filled in from reference TRBV7-9 and TRBJ1-2, reads DTGVSQNPRHKITKRGQNVTFRCDPISEHNRLYWYRQTLGQGPEFLTYFQNEAQLEKSRLLSDRFSAERPKGSFSTLEIQRTEQGDSAMYLCASTLSGRDYGYTFGSGTRLTVV.

The chain combines TRBV9 with TRBJ1-3; no reliable D call. Germline CDR1 is SGDLS and CDR2 is YYNGEE. The ends were cut back, 0 bases at V and 4 bases at J, with 17 bases in the middle. The CDR3 sequence is 17 residues long. The CDR3 is CASSVDSRFRAGNTIYF. The CDR3 DNA reads as TGTGCCAGCAGCGTAGATTCGCGGTTTCGAGCGGGAAACACCATATATTTT.